This T cell receptor (beta chain) was sequenced for a study of blood T cell repertoires in COVID-19 (dated by TCRdb to between 2020 and 2021). Study-level background: Collaborator samples came from the United States, Italy and Spain and covered acute and convalescent phases of COVID-19. The prospective study material was composed of cDNA or gDNA derived from T cells, B-cell-depleted T cells, or PBMCs. The dataset comprised deeply sampled blood TCRbeta repertoires from subjects exposed to, actively infected with, or recovered from COVID-19. The repertoires were made available in a free public database intended to serve as a resource for research on the immune response to SARS-CoV-2. The samples were drawn from two sources: the first 160 participants of the ongoing ImmuneRACE study, and 950 to 1,500 subjects contributed by 6 global collaborators. Sample metadata almost always included a de-identified subject ID, COVID-19 status, age in years and sex. Where HLA class I and class II types were available, the types were taken from metadata supplied by the sample provider, not from assay-based typing. On the study overall, not on this receptor specifically: Clinical and demographic metadata were provided uncurated, with the amount varying by source and participant.

V ends up 1 base short and J 8 bases short, with an unmatched junction base count of 3. CDR1 and CDR2 were assigned from the germline V gene as SGHVS and FQNEAQ. The CDR3 spans 15 residues, from the cysteine through the phenylalanine. Only CDR3 DNA remains: 45 bases, in frame from the first base. Comment on this clone: The clone's antigen remains unknown. The input lacks base qualities; no much larger clone sits a single base away.

The immunoSEQ Assay, a bias-controlled multiplex PCR, was used to amplify TCRbeta CDR3 regions from genomic DNA. The authors processed their data as follows. Nucleated cell counts per sample were estimated from amplification of reference gene primers within the assay. To quantify the absolute abundance of each unique TCRbeta CDR3 rearrangement, sequence reads were collapsed and filtered. For each sample, productive Simpson clonality was calculated as the square root of Simpson's diversity index over productive rearrangements. As stored in TCRdb, this immuneACCESS dataset retains in-frame rearrangements with V and J assigned. A fraction of the clones does not appear; measured against another copy, unresolved V genes explain less than half of the discrepancy, and the remainder lacks a known reason. V and J calls plus clone size are reproduced from that table; the DNA served to infer D and trimming. The sample yields around 70,000 clones; around 81% were counted once. Of the sample, approximately 20% is held by the ten largest clones.

Collaborating institutions collected whole blood in K2EDTA tubes following their own protocols. For TCRbeta analysis, collaborator samples were shipped as frozen whole blood, as isolated PBMCs, or as DNA extracted from either sample type. The chain is assembled from TRBV7-8 and TRBJ2-1; TRBD2 agrees with 12 junctional bases. The source is a woman aged 70-85 years with acute or convalescent COVID-19. The sequencing input was peripheral blood. The sequence in DNA is TGTGCCAGCAGCTTAGGGACTAGCGGGGATGATGAGCAGTTCTTC. Protein translation: CASSLGTSGDDEQFF.